The 26 T cell receptor beta chains below all came from one sample that was sequenced in a study of immune evolution from preneoplasia to lung adenocarcinoma. Generated by immunoSEQ multiplex PCR, the TCRdb table keeps only in-frame clones and is missing some. This table has around 3,800 clones, 83% appearing once. The sample taken for sequencing was FFPE minimally invasive lung adenocarcinoma tissue. The receptors originated from a person aged 55 to 75 with lung adenocarcinoma.

This clone has more than one count but fewer than ten. In nucleotides, the CDR3 is TGTGCCAGCAGCCCCACTGGGGCCAACGTCCTGACTTTC. Translated, it gives CASSPTGANVLTF. The J gene is TRBJ2-6, the V gene TRBV11-3, with D uncertain. The CDR3 length is 13 residues. In germline, CDR1 is SGHNT, CDR2 YENEEA. Trimming left V 5 bases short and J 2 bases short, with 4 bases between.

The J gene is TRBJ2-7, the V gene TRBV6-5; 7 bases are a match to TRBD1. The CDR3 has 15 residues. CDR1 and CDR2 from the germline V gene are MNHEY and SVGAGI. V shed 6 bases, J shed 0 bases, and the junction held 8 bases outside the gene matches. CDR3 loop: CASRLDRDPSYEQYF. In DNA form, the CDR3 reads TGTGCCAGCAGGCTAGACAGGGACCCCTCCTACGAGCAGTACTTC.

V is TRBV5-1 and J is TRBJ2-2; D is uncertain. V was clipped by 6 bases and J by 1 base, with 7 bases between them. Germline CDR1 and CDR2: SGHRS and YFSETQ. CDR3 size: 13 residues. The CDR3 nucleotides are TGCGCCAGCAATAAAGGGAACACCGGGGAGCTGTTTTTT. It is translated as CASNKGNTGELFF.

This clone was counted only a few times. The V call is TRBV25-1, the J call TRBJ2-1, with D tentatively TRBD2 (5 bases). V lost 1 base to trimming and J lost 2 bases, with 6 bases between them. CDR1 MGHDK and CDR2 SYGVNS come from the germline V gene. CDR3 length: 14 residues. In DNA form, the CDR3 reads TGTGCCAGCAGTGAATCGACTACCTACAATGAGCAGTTCTTC. This encodes CASSESTTYNEQFF.

This clone was seen only a few times. The V gene is TRBV2, the J gene TRBJ2-5, with TRBD2 as a possible D gene (6 bases). Trimming left V 5 bases short and J 5 bases short, with 9 bases between. This CDR3 has 12 amino acids. CDR1 and CDR2 from the germline V gene are SNHLY and FYNNEI. The DNA of the CDR3 is TGTGCCAGCAGTCTTCTAGCGGAGACCCAGTACTTC. It yields the protein CASSLLAETQYF.

CDR3 coding DNA: TGTGCCAGCAGCTTAGAAGACAGCAGCACCGGGGAGCTGTTTTTT. It is translated as CASSLEDSSTGELFF. The chain uses TRBV11-3 and TRBJ2-2; D may be TRBD1 (5 bases). The V end lost 0 bases, the J end lost 4 bases, and 9 bases lay between the germline ends. This CDR3 region has 15 residues. Germline values: CDR1 SGHNT, CDR2 YENEEA.

The chain has TRBV6-4 and TRBJ1-1, with D hard to call. Trimming shortened V by 4 bases and J by 5 bases, and 11 bases separated the two germline ends. The CDR3 is 13 residues long. Germline CDR1 is MRHNA and CDR2 is SNTAGT. CDR3 DNA sequence: TGTGCCAGCAGTGTAGAAGGGCGGACTGAAGCTTTCTTT. It encodes CASSVEGRTEAFF.

The chain joins TRBV5-6 to TRBJ2-1, with 10 bases matching TRBD2. Germline CDR1 is SGHDT and CDR2 is YYEEEE. This CDR3 spans 17 amino acids. Trimming cost V 4 bases and J 1 base; bases outside gene matches: 8. CDR3 bases: TGTGCCAGCAGCCAGATCTTAGCGGGAGGTTCCTACAATGAGCAGTTCTTC. Translating it yields CASSQILAGGSYNEQFF. The entire variable domain, with the rest obtained from reference TRBV5-6 and TRBJ2-1, is as follows: DAGVTQSPTHLIKTRGQQVTLRCSPKSGHDTVSWYQQALGQGPQFIFQYYEEEERQRGNFPDRFSGHQFPNYSSELNVNALLLGDSALYLCASSQILAGGSYNEQFFGPGTRLTVL.

The chain recombines TRBV15 with TRBJ2-7; tentatively, D is TRBD1 (6 bases). The germline V gene has CDR1 LNHNV and CDR2 YYDKDF (reference sequence). The V end lost 0 bases, the J end lost 1 base, and 10 bases lay between the germline ends. This CDR3 is 15 amino acids long. CDR3 bases: TGTGCCACCAGCAGAGATCCGACAGGATCCTACGAGCAGTACTTC. The encoded protein is CATSRDPTGSYEQYF. The complete variable domain, with remaining parts taken from reference TRBV15 and TRBJ2-7, reads DAMVIQNPRYQVTQFGKPVTLSCSQTLNHNVMYWYQQKSSQAPKLLFHYYDKDFNNEADTPDNFQSRRPNTSFCFLDIRSPGLGDTAMYLCATSRDPTGSYEQYFGPGTRLTVT.

Comment on this clone: A junction end diverges from the germline sequence, so it may reflect a read error. The gene calls are TRBV30 and TRBJ1-1; possible D gene TRBD1, 5 bases. Germline V gene lookup returns CDR1 GTSNPN and CDR2 SVGIG (reference sequence). This CDR3 contains 12 residues. The CDR3 DNA reads as TGTGCCCGGAGGACACCGAACACTGAAGCTTTCTTT. Amino acids: CARRTPNTEAFF.

This clone was picked up one time. The rearrangement joins TRBV9 to TRBJ2-1, with 13 nucleotides matching TRBD2. Looked up from germline, CDR1 is SGDLS and CDR2 is YYNGEE. V was pared by 4 bases and J by 8 bases, with 9 bases of the junction left unmatched. The CDR3 has 16 amino acids. The CDR3: CASSPRTSGSVDEQFF. The DNA of the CDR3 is TGTGCCAGCAGCCCCCGGACTAGCGGGAGCGTCGATGAGCAGTTCTTC.

The rearrangement uses TRBV28 and TRBJ2-7; maybe TRBD1 (5 bases). Germline V gene data show CDR1 as MDHEN and CDR2 as SYDVKM. The ends were cut back, 4 bases at V and 2 bases at J, with 15 bases in the middle. This CDR3 spans 15 amino acids. The CDR3, as DNA: TGTGCCAGCAGTTCTTACACAGGATCTACCTACGAGCAGTACTTC. Translated, it gives CASSSYTGSTYEQYF.

V and J are TRBV30 and TRBJ2-6; 7 bases agree with TRBD2. This CDR3 has 16 amino acids. The germline V gene encodes CDR1 GTSNPN and CDR2 SVGIG (reference sequence). V lost 3 bases and J lost 0; bases outside the gene matches: 5. CDR3: CAWRQREPSGANVLTF. CDR3 nucleotide sequence: TGTGCCTGGAGACAGCGGGAACCCTCTGGGGCCAACGTCCTGACTTTC.

This chain links TRBV19 with TRBJ2-7; D gene unclear. The ends were cut back, 1 base at V and 3 bases at J, with 7 bases in the middle. Per the germline V gene, CDR1 is LNHDA and CDR2 is SQIVND (reference sequence). The CDR3 is 13 residues long. CDR3 residues: CASSIGPRYEQYF. Here the CDR3 DNA reads TGTGCCAGTAGTATAGGACCGCGCTACGAGCAGTACTTC.

The V and J genes are TRBV5-5 and TRBJ1-4; 8 nucleotides line up with TRBD1. Germline V gene sequence: CDR1 SGHKS, CDR2 YYEKEE (reference sequence). J lost 5 bases, V lost 0 bases, and 6 bases had no gene match. This CDR3 is built from 16 residues. In DNA form, the CDR3 reads TGTGCCAGCAGCTTGGCAGGGGGCGCATCGAATGAAAAACTGTTTTTT. Translation: CASSLAGGASNEKLFF.

The rearrangement uses TRBV7-9 and TRBJ1-4, with no clear D. The germline V gene has CDR1 SEHNR and CDR2 FQNEAQ (reference sequence). The CDR3 sequence is 13 residues long. Trimming left V 2 bases short and J 2 bases short, with 3 bases between. CDR3 nucleotides: TGTGCCAGCAGCTTAAGTACTAATGAAAAACTGTTTTTT. Translation gives CASSLSTNEKLFF.

The chain employs TRBV11-3 and TRBJ1-2, with D uncertain. The germline V and J ends were trimmed by 3 bases and 4 bases, with 6 bases remaining between them. There are 12 residues in the CDR3. Per germline, CDR1 SGHNT and CDR2 YENEEA. As DNA, the CDR3 is TGTGCCAGCAGCTTTAACGGCTATGGCTACACCTTC. Translation: CASSFNGYGYTF.

J is TRBJ2-1 and V is TRBV10-3; 8 bases are a match to TRBD1. The CDR3 runs to 15 residues. The V gene end was trimmed by 0 bases and the J gene end by 8 bases; junction bases not matched to a gene: 6. Germline V gene lookup returns CDR1 ENHRY and CDR2 SYGVKD. The CDR3 spells CAISESRQGADEQFF. CDR3 DNA sequence: TGTGCCATCAGTGAGTCAAGGCAGGGGGCCGATGAGCAGTTCTTC.

The chain carries TRBV11-3 and TRBJ2-3; 11 bases agree with TRBD2. CDR3 length: 16 residues. The J segment lost 2 bases and the V segment lost 8 bases, leaving 9 bases of the junction unmatched. Germline V gene sequence: CDR1 SGHNT, CDR2 YENEEA. The CDR3 sequence: CASRSGTSGFTDTQYF. The CDR3 nucleotides read TGTGCCAGCCGCTCTGGGACTAGCGGCTTCACAGATACGCAGTATTTT. The variable domain in full, with the rest retrieved from reference TRBV11-3 and TRBJ2-3, is EAGVVQSPRYKIIEKKQPVAFWCNPISGHNTLYWYLQNLGQGPELLIRYENEEAVDDSQLPKDRFSAERLKGVDSTLKIQPAELGDSAVYLCASRSGTSGFTDTQYFGPGTRLTVL.

The gene calls are TRBV19 and TRBJ2-5, with 7 bases matching TRBD2. Germline V gene sequence: CDR1 LNHDA, CDR2 SQIVND (reference sequence). The length of the CDR3 is 14 residues. V trimming: 3 bases; J trimming: 5 bases; junction bases outside the gene matches: 6. CDR3 region: CASSIGGTKETQYF. CDR3 coding DNA: TGTGCCAGTAGTATCGGCGGGACTAAGGAGACCCAGTACTTC.

This chain joins TRBV9 and TRBJ1-1, with 8 bases lining up with TRBD1. V was clipped by 2 bases and J by 11 bases; unmatched bases: 8. The CDR3 covers 13 residues. Germline V gives CDR1 SGDLS, CDR2 YYNGEE. The CDR3 coding sequence is TGTGCCAGCAGCGTTTCTACAGGGGGAGACGCTTTCTTT. This translates into CASSVSTGGDAFF. Drawing the rest from reference TRBV9 and TRBJ1-1, the complete variable domain is DSGVTQTPKHLITATGQRVTLRCSPRSGDLSVYWYQQSLDQGLQFLIQYYNGEERAKGNILERFSAQQFPDLHSELNLSSLELGDSALYFCASSVSTGGDAFFGQGTRLTVV.

The V gene is TRBV7-3, the J gene TRBJ2-2, with 13 bases matching TRBD2. CDR3 length equals 18 residues. The trim removed 1 base at V and 2 bases at J, leaving 4 bases unmatched. Germline assignment: CDR1 SGHTA and CDR2 FQGTGA. The CDR3 spells CASSLRLAGGPNTGELFF. The CDR3 DNA is TGTGCCAGCAGCTTAAGACTAGCGGGAGGTCCCAACACCGGGGAGCTGTTTTTT.

CDR3 residues: CASSGTSGSVNEQFF. DNA for the CDR3: TGTGCCAGCAGCGGGACTAGCGGGAGTGTAAATGAGCAGTTCTTC. The gene calls are TRBV7-9 and TRBJ2-1, with 14 bases identical to TRBD2. This CDR3 has 15 residues. The junction had 4 bases not matched to a gene; V was cut back by 5 bases and J by 7 bases. The V gene's germline CDR1 is SEHNR and CDR2 FQNEAQ (reference sequence).

The chain employs TRBV6-1 and TRBJ2-7; D not resolved. The V gene lost 4 bases and the J gene lost 7 bases, with 8 bases spanning the gap. The CDR3 runs 11 residues. Germline CDR1 is MNHNS and CDR2 is SASEGT. DNA for the CDR3: TGTGCCAGCAGTGGTGGGTGGGAGCAGTACTTC. Translated: CASSGGWEQYF.

This clone has only one observation. The chain joins TRBV6-1 to TRBJ2-7; the D gene is possibly TRBD1 (5 bases). The CDR3 extends over 12 amino acids. Trimming took off 3 bases at V and 5 bases at J, with 8 bases between the two ends. Germline CDR1 MNHNS, CDR2 SASEGT. The CDR3 reads CASSDRVHEQYF. The CDR3 nucleotides are TGTGCCAGCAGTGACAGGGTGCACGAGCAGTACTTC.

The chain recombines TRBV28 with TRBJ2-1; 11 nucleotides agree with TRBD1. J was trimmed by 8 bases and V by 2 bases; bases with no gene match: 5. The CDR3 has 15 amino acids. Germline assignment: CDR1 MDHEN and CDR2 SYDVKM. DNA of the CDR3: TGTGCCAGCAGTTTACTGGGGACAGGGGGGGATGAGCAGTTCTTC. Its protein is CASSLLGTGGDEQFF.